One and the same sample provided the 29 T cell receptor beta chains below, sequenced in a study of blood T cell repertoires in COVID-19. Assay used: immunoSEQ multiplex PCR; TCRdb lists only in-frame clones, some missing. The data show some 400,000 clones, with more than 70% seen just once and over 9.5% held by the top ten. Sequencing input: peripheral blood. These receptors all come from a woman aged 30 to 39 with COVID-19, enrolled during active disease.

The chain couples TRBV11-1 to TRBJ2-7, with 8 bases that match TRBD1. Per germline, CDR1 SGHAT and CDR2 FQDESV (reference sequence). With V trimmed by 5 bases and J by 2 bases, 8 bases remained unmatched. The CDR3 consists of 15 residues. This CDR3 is CASSPLGQGAYEQYF. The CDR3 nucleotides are TGTGCCAGCAGCCCACTAGGACAGGGTGCCTACGAGCAGTACTTC.

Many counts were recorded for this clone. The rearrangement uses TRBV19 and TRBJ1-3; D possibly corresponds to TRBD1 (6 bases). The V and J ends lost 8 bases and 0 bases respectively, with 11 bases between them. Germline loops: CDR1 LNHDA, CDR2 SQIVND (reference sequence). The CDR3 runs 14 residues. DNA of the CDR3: TGTGCCAGTGGACAGCGCGTCTCTGGAAACACCATATATTTT. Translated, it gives CASGQRVSGNTIYF.

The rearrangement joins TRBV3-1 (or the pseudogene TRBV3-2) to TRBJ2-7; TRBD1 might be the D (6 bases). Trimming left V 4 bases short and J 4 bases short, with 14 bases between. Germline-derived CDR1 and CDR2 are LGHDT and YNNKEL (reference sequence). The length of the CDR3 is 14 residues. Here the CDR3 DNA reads TGTGCCAGCAGCCCGTCGGACAGATTGTACGAGCAGTACTTC. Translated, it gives CASSPSDRLYEQYF.

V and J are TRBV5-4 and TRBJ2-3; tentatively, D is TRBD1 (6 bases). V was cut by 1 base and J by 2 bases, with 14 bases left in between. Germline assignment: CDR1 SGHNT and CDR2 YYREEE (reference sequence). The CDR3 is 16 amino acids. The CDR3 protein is CASSLRQEISTDTQYF. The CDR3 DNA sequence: TGTGCCAGCAGCTTGAGACAGGAAATATCCACAGATACGCAGTATTTT.

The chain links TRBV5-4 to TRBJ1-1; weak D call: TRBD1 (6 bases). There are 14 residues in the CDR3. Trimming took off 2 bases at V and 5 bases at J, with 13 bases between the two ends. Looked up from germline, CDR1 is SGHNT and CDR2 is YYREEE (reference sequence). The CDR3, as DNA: TGTGCCAGCAGCTTCGATACAGGGAGTACTGAAGCTTTCTTT. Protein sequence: CASSFDTGSTEAFF. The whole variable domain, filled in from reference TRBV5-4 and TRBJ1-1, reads ETGVTQSPTHLIKTRGQQVTLRCSSQSGHNTVSWYQQALGQGPQFIFQYYREEENGRGNFPPRFSGLQFPNYSSELNVNALELDDSALYLCASSFDTGSTEAFFGQGTRLTVV.

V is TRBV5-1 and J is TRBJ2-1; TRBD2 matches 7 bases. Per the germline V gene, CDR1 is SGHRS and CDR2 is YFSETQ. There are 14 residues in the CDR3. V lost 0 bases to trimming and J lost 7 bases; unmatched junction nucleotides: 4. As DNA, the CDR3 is TGCGCCAGCAGCTTGGAAGCGGGACGGAATGAGCAGTTCTTC. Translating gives CASSLEAGRNEQFF.

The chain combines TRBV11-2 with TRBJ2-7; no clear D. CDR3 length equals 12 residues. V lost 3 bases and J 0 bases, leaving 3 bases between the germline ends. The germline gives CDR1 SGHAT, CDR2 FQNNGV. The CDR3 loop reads CASSLSSYEQYF. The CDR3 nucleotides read TGTGCCAGCAGCTTGAGCTCCTACGAGCAGTACTTC.

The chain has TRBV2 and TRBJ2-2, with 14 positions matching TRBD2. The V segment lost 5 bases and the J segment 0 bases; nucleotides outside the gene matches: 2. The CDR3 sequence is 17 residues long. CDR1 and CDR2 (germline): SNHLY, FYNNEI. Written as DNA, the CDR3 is TGTGCCAGCAGTCGGACTAGCGGGAGGCCGAACACCGGGGAGCTGTTTTTT. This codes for CASSRTSGRPNTGELFF. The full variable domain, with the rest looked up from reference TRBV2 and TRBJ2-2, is EPEVTQTPSHQVTQMGQEVILRCVPISNHLYFYWYRQILGQKVEFLVSFYNNEISEKSEIFDDQFSVERPDGSNFTLKIRSTKLEDSAMYFCASSRTSGRPNTGELFFGEGSRLTVL.

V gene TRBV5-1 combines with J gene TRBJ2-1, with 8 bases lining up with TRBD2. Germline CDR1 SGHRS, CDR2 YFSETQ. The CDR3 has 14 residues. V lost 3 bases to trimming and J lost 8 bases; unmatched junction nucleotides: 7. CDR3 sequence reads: CASSWGLGAHEQFF. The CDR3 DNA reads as TGCGCCAGCAGCTGGGGACTAGGGGCCCATGAGCAGTTCTTC.

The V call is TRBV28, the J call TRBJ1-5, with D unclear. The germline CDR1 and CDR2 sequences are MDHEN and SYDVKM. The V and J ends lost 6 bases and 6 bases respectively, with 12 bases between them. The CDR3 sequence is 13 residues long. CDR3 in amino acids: CASSRSSTQPQHF. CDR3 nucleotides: TGTGCCAGCAGCCGGAGTAGTACTCAGCCCCAGCATTTT.

In DNA, the CDR3 is TGCGCCAGCAGCTTGTCCCAGAACACTGAAGCTTTCTTT. Protein sequence: CASSLSQNTEAFF. This chain links TRBV5-1 with TRBJ1-1; D ambiguous. Trimming removed 1 base from V and 1 base from J, with 5 bases in between. This CDR3 region has 13 residues. The germline V gene has CDR1 SGHRS and CDR2 YFSETQ.

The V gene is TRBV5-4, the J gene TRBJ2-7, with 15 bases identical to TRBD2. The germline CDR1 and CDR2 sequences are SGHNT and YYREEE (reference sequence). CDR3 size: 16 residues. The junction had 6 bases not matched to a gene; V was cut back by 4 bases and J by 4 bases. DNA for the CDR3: TGTGCCAGCAGCGCCGCGGGACTAGCGGGAGGATACGAGCAGTACTTC. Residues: CASSAAGLAGGYEQYF.

The CDR3 sequence: CASSQDIIGTSDEKLFF. The CDR3 nucleotides read TGTGCCAGCAGCCAAGATATTATAGGGACAAGTGATGAAAAACTGTTTTTT. The chain recombines TRBV3-1 (or the pseudogene TRBV3-2) with TRBJ1-4; TRBD1 might be the D (6 bases). The CDR3 is 17 residues long. V lost 0 bases and J lost 6, with 17 bases in between. Germline loops: CDR1 LGHDT, CDR2 YNNKEL (reference sequence).

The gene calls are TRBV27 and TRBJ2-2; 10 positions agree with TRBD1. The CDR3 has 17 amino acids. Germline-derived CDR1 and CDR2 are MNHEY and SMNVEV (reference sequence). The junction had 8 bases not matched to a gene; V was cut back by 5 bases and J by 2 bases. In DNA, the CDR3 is TGTGCCAGCAGTCGAACCGGGACAGGGGCAAACACCGGGGAGCTGTTTTTT. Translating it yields CASSRTGTGANTGELFF.

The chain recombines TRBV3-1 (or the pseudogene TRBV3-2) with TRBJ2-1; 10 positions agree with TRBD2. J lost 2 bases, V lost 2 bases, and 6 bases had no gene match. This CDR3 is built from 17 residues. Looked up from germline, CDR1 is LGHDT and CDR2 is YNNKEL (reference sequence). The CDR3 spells CASSQKLAGKTYNEQFF. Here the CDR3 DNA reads TGTGCCAGCAGCCAAAAACTAGCGGGGAAAACCTACAATGAGCAGTTCTTC.

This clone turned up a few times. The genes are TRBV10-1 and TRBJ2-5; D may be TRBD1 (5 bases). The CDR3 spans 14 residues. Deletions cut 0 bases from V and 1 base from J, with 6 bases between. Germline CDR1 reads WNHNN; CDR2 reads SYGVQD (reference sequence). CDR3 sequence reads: CASSESGVQETQYF. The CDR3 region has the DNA TGCGCCAGCAGTGAGTCAGGGGTCCAAGAGACCCAGTACTTC.

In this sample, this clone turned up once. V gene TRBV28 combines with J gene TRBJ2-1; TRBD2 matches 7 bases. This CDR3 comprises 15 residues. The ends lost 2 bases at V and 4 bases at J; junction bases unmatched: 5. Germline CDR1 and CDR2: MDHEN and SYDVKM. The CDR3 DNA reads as TGTGCCAGCAGTTTACTCGGGACTAAGTACAATGAGCAGTTCTTC. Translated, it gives CASSLLGTKYNEQFF.

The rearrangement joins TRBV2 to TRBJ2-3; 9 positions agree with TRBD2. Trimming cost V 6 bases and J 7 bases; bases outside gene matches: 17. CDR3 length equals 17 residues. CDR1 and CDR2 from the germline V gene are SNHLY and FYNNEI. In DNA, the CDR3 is TGTGCCAGCAGCACCCTAGCCGGGCTAGCGGGGATTAATACGCAGTATTTT. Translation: CASSTLAGLAGINTQYF.

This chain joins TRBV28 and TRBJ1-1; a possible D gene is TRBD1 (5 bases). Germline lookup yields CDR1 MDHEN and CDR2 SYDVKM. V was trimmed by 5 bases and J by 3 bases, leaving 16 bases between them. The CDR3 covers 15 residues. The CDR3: CASSTLGEGYTEAFF. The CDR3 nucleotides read TGTGCCAGCAGTACCCTCGGGGAGGGGTACACTGAAGCTTTCTTT.

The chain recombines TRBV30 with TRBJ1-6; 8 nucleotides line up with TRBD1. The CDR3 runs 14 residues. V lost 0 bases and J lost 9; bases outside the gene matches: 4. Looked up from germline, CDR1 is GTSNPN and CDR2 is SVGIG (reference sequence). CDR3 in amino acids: CAWSVTRGLSPLHF. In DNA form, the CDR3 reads TGTGCCTGGAGTGTAACCAGGGGGCTTTCACCCCTCCACTTT.

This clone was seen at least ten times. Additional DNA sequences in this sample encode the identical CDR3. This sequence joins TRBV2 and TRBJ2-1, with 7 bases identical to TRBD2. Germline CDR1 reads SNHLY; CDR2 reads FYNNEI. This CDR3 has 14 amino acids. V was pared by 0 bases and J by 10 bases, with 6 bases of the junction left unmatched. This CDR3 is CASSEALGGVEQFF. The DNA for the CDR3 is TGTGCCAGCAGTGAAGCGCTTGGGGGGGTAGAGCAGTTCTTC.

The CDR3 loop is CASSSSGSSDTQYF. CDR3 bases: TGTGCCAGCAGCTCTAGCGGGAGTTCAGATACGCAGTATTTT. The genes are TRBV7-9 and TRBJ2-3, with TRBD2 identical over 10 bases. The V gene end was trimmed by 4 bases and the J gene end by 4 bases; junction bases not matched to a gene: 2. The CDR3 spans 14 residues. The germline gives CDR1 SEHNR, CDR2 FQNEAQ (reference sequence). Supplemented by reference TRBV7-9 and TRBJ2-3, the full variable domain reads DTGVSQNPRHKITKRGQNVTFRCDPISEHNRLYWYRQTLGQGPEFLTYFQNEAQLEKSRLLSDRFSAERPKGSFSTLEIQRTEQGDSAMYLCASSSSGSSDTQYFGPGTRLTVL.

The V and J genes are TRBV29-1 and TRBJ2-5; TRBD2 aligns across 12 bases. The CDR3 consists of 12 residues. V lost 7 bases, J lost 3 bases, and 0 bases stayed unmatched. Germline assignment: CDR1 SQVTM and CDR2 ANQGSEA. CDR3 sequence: CSGLAGEETQYF. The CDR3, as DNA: TGCAGCGGACTAGCGGGAGAAGAGACCCAGTACTTC.

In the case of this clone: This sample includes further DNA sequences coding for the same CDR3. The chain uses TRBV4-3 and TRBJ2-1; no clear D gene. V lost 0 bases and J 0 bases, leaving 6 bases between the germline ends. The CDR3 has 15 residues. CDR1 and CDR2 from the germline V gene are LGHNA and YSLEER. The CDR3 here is CASSQDLSSYNEQFF. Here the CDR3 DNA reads TGCGCCAGCAGCCAAGATCTCAGCTCCTACAATGAGCAGTTCTTC.

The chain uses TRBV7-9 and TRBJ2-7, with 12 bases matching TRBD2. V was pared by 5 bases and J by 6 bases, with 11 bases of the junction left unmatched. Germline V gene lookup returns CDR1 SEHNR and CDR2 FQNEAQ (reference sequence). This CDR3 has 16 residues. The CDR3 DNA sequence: TGTGCCAGCAGCCCGAGACTAGCGGGAGAGCTGGTCGAGCAGTACTTC. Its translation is CASSPRLAGELVEQYF.

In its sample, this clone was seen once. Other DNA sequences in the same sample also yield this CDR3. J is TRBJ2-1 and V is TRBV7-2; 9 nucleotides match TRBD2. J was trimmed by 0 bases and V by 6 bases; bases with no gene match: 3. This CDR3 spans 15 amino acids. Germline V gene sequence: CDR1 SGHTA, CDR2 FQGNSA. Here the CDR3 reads CASSLSGSSYNEQFF. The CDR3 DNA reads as TGTGCCAGCAGTCTTAGCGGGAGCTCCTACAATGAGCAGTTCTTC.

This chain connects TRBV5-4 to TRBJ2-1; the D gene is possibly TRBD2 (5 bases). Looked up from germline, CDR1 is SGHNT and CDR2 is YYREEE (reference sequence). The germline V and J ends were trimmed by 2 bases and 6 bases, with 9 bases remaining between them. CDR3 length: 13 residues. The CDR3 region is CASSLSRGNEQFF. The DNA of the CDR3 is TGTGCCAGCAGCTTATCACGGGGCAATGAGCAGTTCTTC.

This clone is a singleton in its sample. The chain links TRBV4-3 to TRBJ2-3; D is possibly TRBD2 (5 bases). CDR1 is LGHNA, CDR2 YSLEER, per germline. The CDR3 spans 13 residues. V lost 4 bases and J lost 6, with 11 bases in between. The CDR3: CASSRGSGDTQYF. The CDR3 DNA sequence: TGCGCCAGCAGCCGGGGATCGGGGGATACGCAGTATTTT.

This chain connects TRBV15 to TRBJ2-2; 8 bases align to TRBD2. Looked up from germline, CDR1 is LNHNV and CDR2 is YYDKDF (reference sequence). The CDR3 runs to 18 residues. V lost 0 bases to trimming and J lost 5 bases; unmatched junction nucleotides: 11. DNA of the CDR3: TGTGCCACCAGCAGAGATCCGGTAACTAGCGGAGGAACCGGGGAGCTGTTTTTT. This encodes CATSRDPVTSGGTGELFF.